Listed below are T cell receptor beta chains from one sample, sequenced in a study of shared clonotypes between healthy human individuals. Measured with immunoSEQ multiplex PCR; TCRdb has only the in-frame clones, and not every one. The profile shows over a million clones, approximately 80% of them singletons. Sequenced: memory CD4+ T cells from PBMCs. These receptors were collected from a man between 18 and 35 years old in good health. Some clones in this sample may be carry-over from other donors' samples. CDR3s include the opening cysteine and the closing phenylalanine or tryptophan. The D gene is left open where the match is weak. Clone size is shown for a subset of rows, as once, few, many or a class of expanded clone.

j_gene: TRBJ2-3
abundance: .
d_gene: TRBD2
v_gene: TRBV7-3
CDR3nt: TGTGCCAGCAACTTACTAGCGGGAGGCACAGATACGCAGTATTTT
CDR3aa: CASNLLAGGTDTQYF

j_gene: TRBJ2-3
abundance: .
d_gene: .
v_gene: TRBV5-1
CDR3nt: TGCGCCAGCAGCTTGGCCGGTATGCAGGGCGGAGATACGCAGTATTTT
CDR3aa: CASSLAGMQGGDTQYF

j_gene: TRBJ1-5
abundance: .
d_gene: TRBD1
v_gene: TRBV2
CDR3nt: TGTGCCAGCAGTCCGGGACAGGCAGATCAGCCCCAGCATTTT
CDR3aa: CASSPGQADQPQHF

j_gene: TRBJ1-3
abundance: .
d_gene: .
v_gene: TRBV6-1
CDR3nt: TGTGCCAGCAGTGAAGCGCTCGGGAGCTCTGGAAACACCATATATTTT
CDR3aa: CASSEALGSSGNTIYF

j_gene: TRBJ1-2
abundance: .
d_gene: .
v_gene: TRBV7-9
CDR3nt: TGTGCCAGCAGCTTAGCGTATCGGAGAGCCGAAGGCTACACCTTC
CDR3aa: CASSLAYRRAEGYTF

j_gene: TRBJ1-2
abundance: few
d_gene: .
v_gene: TRBV7-9
CDR3nt: TGTGCCAGCAGCCCCCCGGTGGCCGCTGGGGGCTACACCTTC
CDR3aa: CASSPPVAAGGYTF

j_gene: TRBJ2-6
abundance: .
d_gene: .
v_gene: TRBV4-1
CDR3nt: TGCGCCAGCAGCCAAGGCAGTTTCTCTGGGGCCAACGTCCTGACTTTC
CDR3aa: CASSQGSFSGANVLTF

j_gene: TRBJ2-1
abundance: .
d_gene: TRBD2
v_gene: TRBV5-4
CDR3nt: TGTGCCAGCACCGTCCTAGCGGGAGGCGGCAATGAGCAGTTCTTC
CDR3aa: CASTVLAGGGNEQFF

j_gene: TRBJ2-5
abundance: .
d_gene: .
v_gene: TRBV19
CDR3nt: TGTGCCAGTAGTAACATACAGGGCAACCAAGAGACCCAGTACTTC
CDR3aa: CASSNIQGNQETQYF

j_gene: TRBJ2-7
abundance: .
d_gene: .
v_gene: TRBV6-5
CDR3nt: TGTGCCAGCAGTTATGTTTCGGCCCCCAACTACGAGCAGTACTTC
CDR3aa: CASSYVSAPNYEQYF

j_gene: TRBJ1-2
abundance: .
d_gene: TRBD1
v_gene: TRBV28
CDR3nt: TGTGCCAGCAGTTTCCCCGGGACAGCAGCTAACTATGGCTACACCTTC
CDR3aa: CASSFPGTAANYGYTF

j_gene: TRBJ1-1
abundance: .
d_gene: .
v_gene: TRBV27
CDR3nt: TGTGCCAGCAGTGTGACAGTAGGGGCTGAAGCTTTCTTT
CDR3aa: CASSVTVGAEAFF

j_gene: TRBJ2-7
abundance: .
d_gene: TRBD1
v_gene: TRBV28
CDR3nt: TGTGCCAGCACCACGGGGACAGGGTGGTGGGACGAGCAGTACTTC
CDR3aa: CASTTGTGWWDEQYF

j_gene: TRBJ1-5
abundance: .
d_gene: .
v_gene: TRBV4-3
CDR3nt: TGCGCCAGCAGCCAAGACCCGGGGACGGCGGGAGGGCAGCCCCAGCATTTT
CDR3aa: CASSQDPGTAGGQPQHF

j_gene: TRBJ1-1
abundance: .
d_gene: .
v_gene: TRBV29-1
CDR3nt: TGCAGCGTTGAGGCCTTAGGGGGAGGTGGCACTGAAGCTTTCTTT
CDR3aa: CSVEALGGGGTEAFF

j_gene: TRBJ2-1
abundance: .
d_gene: .
v_gene: TRBV5-1
CDR3nt: TGCGCCAGCAGTCCCGCGCCCCCAGCCTACAATGAGCAGTTCTTC
CDR3aa: CASSPAPPAYNEQFF

j_gene: TRBJ1-5
abundance: .
d_gene: .
v_gene: TRBV7-2
CDR3nt: TGTGCCAGCAGCTCATTTGACCAGCCCCAGCATTTT
CDR3aa: CASSSFDQPQHF

j_gene: TRBJ2-1
abundance: .
d_gene: TRBD2
v_gene: TRBV6-5
CDR3nt: TGTGCCAGCAGACCCGGGACTAGCGTCTCCAATGAGCAGTTCTTC
CDR3aa: CASRPGTSVSNEQFF

j_gene: TRBJ1-5
abundance: .
d_gene: .
v_gene: TRBV28
CDR3nt: TGTGCCAGCAGTATCAGACAGGCCGATAGCAATCAGCCCCAGCATTTT
CDR3aa: CASSIRQADSNQPQHF

j_gene: TRBJ2-7
abundance: few
d_gene: .
v_gene: TRBV19
CDR3nt: TGTGCCAGTAGTGTCCCAGGACTTGCGGGCGAGCAGTACTTC
CDR3aa: CASSVPGLAGEQYF

j_gene: TRBJ2-7
abundance: .
d_gene: TRBD2
v_gene: TRBV7-6
CDR3nt: TGTGCCAGCAGCCCCGGGACTAGCCCCTACGAGCAGTACTTC
CDR3aa: CASSPGTSPYEQYF

j_gene: TRBJ1-1
abundance: .
d_gene: TRBD1
v_gene: TRBV15
CDR3nt: TGTGCCACCGAGCGGGGGACAGGGGTTTCTGAAGCTTTCTTT
CDR3aa: CATERGTGVSEAFF

j_gene: TRBJ2-1
abundance: .
d_gene: .
v_gene: TRBV5-4
CDR3nt: TGTGCCAGCAGCTTGAGTGGCGGGGGCACTTACAATGAGCAGTTCTTC
CDR3aa: CASSLSGGGTYNEQFF

j_gene: TRBJ2-7
abundance: .
d_gene: .
v_gene: TRBV14
CDR3nt: TGTGCCAGCAGCCAAGATCAGGGGACTCACATTTCCTACGAGCAGTACTTC
CDR3aa: CASSQDQGTHISYEQYF